This TCR beta chain was recovered during a study of early T cells in non-severe SARS-CoV-2 infection. Overall study context: Bulk RNA taken from unsorted whole blood was sequenced, leaving chains unpaired.

Study-level findings and limits: Clonotype matching in VDJdb favored anti-spike CD8 responses and did not capture private and CD4 specificities.

A word on this clonotype: As yet, its antigen is unknown.

cDNA molecules, individually, were tagged with unique molecular identifiers. MiXCR, applied by TCRdb to the 5' RACE reads, yields one record per CDR3 protein. The top ten hold 4.5% to 6.5% of the sample, which has 100,000 or so distinct CDR3 sequences, around 16% seen once. This sequence originates from an adult who was a healthcare worker with PCR-confirmed SARS-CoV-2 infection or an uninfected control (not recorded which). The starting material was whole blood, obtained at baseline.

CDR3: CASSQDETASGEKLFF. CDR3 DNA: TGCGCCAGCAGCCAAGACGAGACAGCCTCGGGTGAAAAACTGTTTTTT. The chain uses TRBV4-3 and TRBJ1-4; tentatively, D is TRBD1 (5 bases). Germline lookup yields CDR1 LGHNA and CDR2 YSLEER. V shed 0 bases and J shed 7 bases, with 15 bases lying between them. The CDR3 sequence is 16 residues long.